The 29 T cell receptor beta chains in this list originate from one sample, sequenced in a study of T cell repertoires in cytomegalovirus infection (dated by TCRdb to the late 2010s). TCRdb shows the sequencer as Illumina HiSeq 1500. Using fastp at Q25 and MiXCR, TCRdb reprocessed the public reads and kept productive beta chains. Rows matching on CDR3 protein sequence are summarized as one entry with the most common DNA and genes. This sample comprises approximately 500,000 distinct CDR3 sequences, 16% of them detected only once. 20% to 30% of the sample goes to the ten largest clones. The sample comprised CD8+ T cells from PBMCs. These receptors were taken from a human donor in good health (CMV status not recorded). Some clones in this sample may be carry-over from other donors' samples.

A few counts support this clonotype. The genes are TRBV20-1 and TRBJ1-1; D is undetermined. V shed 7 bases and J shed 3 bases, with 9 bases lying between them. The CDR3 consists of 11 residues. Per germline, CDR1 DFQATT and CDR2 SNEGSKA (reference sequence). This CDR3 is CSVTPDTEAFF. CDR3 nucleotides: TGCAGTGTAACCCCGGACACTGAAGCTTTCTTT.

This sequence joins TRBV14 and TRBJ2-7, with 7 nucleotides matching TRBD1. Germline V gene data show CDR1 as SGHDN and CDR2 as FVKESK. CDR3 length equals 13 residues. V shed 4 bases, J shed 6 bases, and the junction held 6 bases outside the gene matches. CDR3 DNA: TGTGCCAGCAGCCTTAGACAGGGATTCGAGCAGTACTTC. Protein product: CASSLRQGFEQYF.

In the case of this clonotype: Possible read error: a much larger clone is one base away. The chain carries TRBV25-1 and TRBJ2-3, with 8 positions matching TRBD2. The length of the CDR3 is 17 residues. V was pared by 7 bases and J by 14 bases, with 26 bases of the junction left unmatched. The germline CDR1 and CDR2 sequences are MGHDK and SYGVNS. This CDR3 reads CASTDAGTFGTRGDLYF. CDR3 coding DNA: TGTGCCAGCACTGACGCCGGGACATTTGGGACTAGGGGAGATTTGTATTTT. The full variable domain, its missing parts supplied by reference TRBV25-1 and TRBJ2-3, is EADIYQTPRYLVIGTGKKITLECSQTMGHDKMYWYQQDPGMELHLIHYSYGVNSTEKGDLSSESTVSRIRTEHFPLTLESARPSHTSQYLCASTDAGTFGTRGDLYFGPGTRLTVL.

This clonotype was seen ten or more times. The rearrangement links TRBV7-9 to TRBJ1-4; TRBD1 aligns across 8 bases. V shed 5 bases and J 2 bases; nucleotides not matched to a gene: 16. The V gene's germline CDR1 is SEHNR and CDR2 FQNEAQ (reference sequence). This CDR3 comprises 19 residues. CDR3 loop: CASSPPFTTGGRTNEKLFF. In DNA form, the CDR3 reads TGTGCCAGCAGCCCTCCCTTTACTACAGGGGGGCGTACTAATGAAAAACTGTTTTTT.

Only a few counts were recorded for this clonotype. The gene calls are TRBV29-1 and TRBJ2-6; no clear D gene. Germline V CDR1 and CDR2: SQVTM, ANQGSEA. The CDR3 is made up of 13 amino acids. V was cut by 5 bases and J by 4 bases, with 9 bases left in between. The CDR3 protein is CSVRAEGANVLTF. As DNA, the CDR3 is TGCAGCGTTCGGGCGGAGGGGGCCAACGTCCTGACTTTC.

Remarks on this clonotype: One junction end does not reproduce the germline sequence, and a read error may be involved. The V call is TRBV9, the J call TRBJ1-1, with 9 bases fitting TRBD1. CDR3 size: 19 residues. Germline V gene lookup returns CDR1 SGDLS and CDR2 YYNGEE. The chain's CDR3 is CASGVSAGPGQGVNTEAFF. CDR3 nucleotide sequence: TGTGCCAGCGGCGTATCAGCTGGCCCGGGACAGGGAGTAAACACTGAAGCTTTCTTT.

This clonotype was picked up many times. This rearrangement joins TRBV7-2 to TRBJ2-1; 14 nucleotides match TRBD2. The ends lost 2 bases at V and 13 bases at J; junction bases unmatched: 7. The germline CDR1 and CDR2 sequences are SGHTA and FQGNSA. The CDR3 is made up of 15 amino acids. The CDR3 reads CASSLYGGLAGAQFF. In DNA form, the CDR3 reads TGTGCCAGCAGCTTATACGGGGGACTAGCGGGGGCCCAGTTCTTC.

The J gene is TRBJ2-2, the V gene TRBV6-5; D not resolved. There are 14 residues in the CDR3. V lost 6 bases and J 1 base, leaving 9 bases between the germline ends. Germline CDR1 reads MNHEY; CDR2 reads SVGAGI. CDR3 amino acids: CASRPGRNTGELFF. CDR3 DNA sequence: TGTGCCAGCAGGCCCGGACGGAACACCGGGGAGCTGTTTTTT.

The CDR3 loop reads CASSLDGPSSYNSPLHF. The CDR3 DNA follows: TGTGCCAGCAGCTTGGACGGCCCTAGCTCCTATAATTCACCCCTCCACTTT. The chain employs TRBV5-4 and TRBJ1-6; D gene uncertain. Trimming took 0 bases from V and 0 from J, leaving 10 bases between them. Germline values: CDR1 SGHNT, CDR2 YYREEE (reference sequence). The CDR3 has 17 residues.

The chain joins TRBV6-5 to TRBJ1-2, with a weak D call TRBD1 (5 bases). Trimming cost V 1 base and J 2 bases, with 17 bases left between them. The CDR3 is 17 residues long. The V gene's germline CDR1 is MNHEY and CDR2 SVGAGI. The CDR3 protein is CASSYLSTVEGNYGYTF. DNA for the CDR3: TGTGCCAGCAGTTACTTATCTACAGTCGAGGGGAACTATGGCTACACCTTC.

This clonotype was picked up many times. J is TRBJ1-2 and V is TRBV11-3; 10 bases align to TRBD1. This CDR3 has 16 residues. V gave up 4 bases and J gave up 6 bases; unmatched junction bases: 11. Per germline, CDR1 SGHNT and CDR2 YENEEA. For the CDR3, the DNA is TGTGCCAGCAGCTCCCCATCGACAGGGGGCTGGGATGGCTACACCTTC. Protein sequence: CASSSPSTGGWDGYTF.

Many counts were recorded for this clonotype. The rearrangement joins TRBV11-2 to TRBJ1-1; D not certain. Trimming left V 3 bases short and J 6 bases short, with 11 bases between. This CDR3 comprises 13 residues. Germline loops: CDR1 SGHAT, CDR2 FQNNGV. The CDR3 sequence: CASSFPNRAEAFF. CDR3 nucleotide sequence: TGTGCCAGCAGCTTTCCGAATCGGGCTGAAGCTTTCTTT.

This rearrangement joins TRBV27 to TRBJ2-7; 7 bases are a match to TRBD1. CDR3 length equals 15 residues. In germline, CDR1 is MNHEY, CDR2 SMNVEV (reference sequence). The junction had 10 bases not matched to a gene; V was cut back by 5 bases and J by 3 bases. CDR3 nucleotide sequence: TGTGCCAGCAGTCCAGACAGGGTCAAAGTCTACGAGCAGTACTTC. The encoded protein is CASSPDRVKVYEQYF.

This clonotype came up a few times. The rearrangement joins TRBV20-1 to TRBJ2-7, with D possibly being TRBD1 or TRBD2 (6 bases each). The V end was cut by 0 bases, the J end by 4 bases, with 13 bases between. The CDR3 loop spans 14 amino acids. Germline CDR1 is DFQATT and CDR2 is SNEGSKA (reference sequence). The CDR3: CSARDLGGGYEQYF. CDR3 coding DNA: TGCAGTGCTAGAGATTTGGGGGGCGGGTACGAGCAGTACTTC.

This clonotype was detected only a few times. The rearrangement links TRBV18 to TRBJ2-3; 9 bases are shared with TRBD2. Germline assignment: CDR1 KGHSH and CDR2 LQKENI. V shed 0 bases and J 5 bases; nucleotides not matched to a gene: 12. CDR3 size: 18 residues. The CDR3 region is CASSPPVVAGEFLDTQYF. Written as DNA, the CDR3 is TGTGCCAGCTCACCACCGGTTGTAGCGGGAGAATTTCTAGATACGCAGTATTTT.

This rearrangement joins TRBV20-1 to TRBJ1-6, with D perhaps matching TRBD1 (5 bases). In germline, CDR1 is DFQATT, CDR2 SNEGSKA (reference sequence). The CDR3 runs 15 residues. Deletions cut 3 bases from V and 7 bases from J, with 16 bases between. DNA for the CDR3: TGCAGTGCTAGGGGGGGGTCCGAACGGAATTCACCCCTCCACTTT. It translates to CSARGGSERNSPLHF.

This clonotype was found many times. The rearrangement links TRBV7-9 to TRBJ2-1; D gene ambiguous. The CDR3 length is 14 residues. V was shortened by 1 base and J by 7 bases, with 11 bases between the two germline ends. Germline values: CDR1 SEHNR, CDR2 FQNEAQ (reference sequence). The CDR3 loop reads CASSLVVSGNEQFF. In DNA, the CDR3 is TGTGCCAGCAGCTTAGTGGTTTCGGGTAATGAGCAGTTCTTC. Supplemented by reference TRBV7-9 and TRBJ2-1, the full variable domain reads DTGVSQNPRHKITKRGQNVTFRCDPISEHNRLYWYRQTLGQGPEFLTYFQNEAQLEKSRLLSDRFSAERPKGSFSTLEIQRTEQGDSAMYLCASSLVVSGNEQFFGPGTRLTVL.

This clonotype came up many times. The rearrangement joins TRBV10-3 to TRBJ1-2; no reliable D call. The CDR3 has 14 residues. Germline assignment: CDR1 ENHRY and CDR2 SYGVKD. V was cut by 2 bases and J by 6 bases, with 13 bases left in between. The CDR3 spells CAISEDGSSDGYTF. CDR3 DNA: TGTGCCATCAGTGAGGACGGTTCGTCGGATGGCTACACCTTC.

To note about this clonotype: A much larger clone differs by one base, so this may be a read error. V gene TRBV7-4 combines with J gene TRBJ2-7; 9 bases align to TRBD1. The CDR3 extends over 17 amino acids. The V gene's germline CDR1 is SGHVT and CDR2 SQSDAQ. The CDR3 DNA sequence: TGTGCCAGCAGCTCAGGACAGGGGTTTCTAAAATCCTACGTGCAGTACTTC. Residues: CASSSGQGFLKSYVQYF.

J is TRBJ2-7 and V is TRBV20-1; 9 bases map to TRBD2. The CDR3 length is 15 residues. CDR1 is DFQATT and CDR2 is SNEGSKA in the germline V gene (reference sequence). V lost 0 bases and J lost 2; bases outside the gene matches: 5. CDR3 loop: CSARDLLAGTYEQYF. CDR3 nucleotide sequence: TGCAGTGCTAGAGATCTGCTAGCGGGGACCTACGAGCAGTACTTC.

At least ten counts were recorded for this clonotype. V is TRBV5-4 and J is TRBJ2-3; D might be TRBD1 (5 bases). Trimming removed 1 base at V and 2 bases at J, with 8 bases between. The germline V gene has CDR1 SGHNT and CDR2 YYREEE (reference sequence). The CDR3 has 14 residues. The CDR3 DNA sequence: TGTGCCAGCAGCTTGCAACAGGACACAGATACGCAGTATTTT. It yields the protein CASSLQQDTDTQYF. Looking up the rest from reference TRBV5-4 and TRBJ2-3 gives the full variable domain: ETGVTQSPTHLIKTRGQQVTLRCSSQSGHNTVSWYQQALGQGPQFIFQYYREEENGRGNFPPRFSGLQFPNYSSELNVNALELDDSALYLCASSLQQDTDTQYFGPGTRLTVL.

This clonotype was seen only a few times. The chain links TRBV11-3 to TRBJ2-1; 8 bases are a match to TRBD1. Trimming took 3 bases from V and 3 from J; bases not matched to a gene: 19. Germline CDR1 SGHNT, CDR2 YENEEA. This CDR3 is 20 amino acids long. CDR3 sequence (DNA): TGTGCCAGCAGCTTTCCCCAGGACAGGGAACAGCCGAGCCTCTACAATGAGCAGTTCTTC. Protein: CASSFPQDREQPSLYNEQFF.

The genes are TRBV27 and TRBJ2-3; 10 bases line up with TRBD1. The length of the CDR3 is 18 residues. V shed 6 bases, J shed 5 bases, and the junction held 17 bases outside the gene matches. The V gene's germline CDR1 is MNHEY and CDR2 SMNVEV (reference sequence). CDR3 sequence: CASSRPRGQGGFGDTQYF. Written as DNA, the CDR3 is TGTGCCAGCAGCCGCCCTCGAGGACAGGGGGGGTTCGGAGATACGCAGTATTTT.

The rearrangement joins TRBV6-2 or TRBV6-3 to TRBJ1-1, with 10 bases identical to TRBD1. J gave up 6 bases and V 5 bases, and 15 bases lay outside the gene matches. The CDR3 length is 17 residues. Germline V gene sequence: CDR1 MNHEY, CDR2 SVGEGT. CDR3 in amino acids: CASSPPPWDRGESEAFF. The CDR3 DNA sequence: TGTGCCAGCAGTCCCCCTCCTTGGGACAGGGGAGAATCTGAAGCTTTCTTT.

This chain uses TRBV10-1 with TRBJ1-3, with D unclear. Germline V CDR1 and CDR2: WNHNN, SYGVQD (reference sequence). The CDR3 covers 11 residues. Trimming pared 9 bases from V and 3 bases from J, leaving 6 bases between. DNA for the CDR3: TGCGCCAGTGGGGTTGGAAACACCATATATTTT. Translated: CASGVGNTIYF.

The chain uses TRBV9 and TRBJ1-3, with D unresolved. V was pared by 0 bases and J by 1 base, with 11 bases between. The CDR3 length is 16 residues. The germline CDR1 and CDR2 sequences are SGDLS and YYNGEE. The CDR3 reads CASSVDWRASGNTIYF. In DNA, the CDR3 is TGTGCCAGCAGCGTAGACTGGAGGGCGTCTGGAAACACCATATATTTT.

This clonotype was detected ten times or more. The rearrangement uses TRBV7-3 and TRBJ2-3, with TRBD2 matching over 11 bases. Germline loops: CDR1 SGHTA, CDR2 FQGTGA. The J segment lost 0 bases and the V segment lost 3 bases, leaving 11 bases of the junction unmatched. The CDR3 covers 19 residues. CDR3 loop: CASSLTSGEPFFSTDTQYF. For the CDR3, the DNA is TGTGCCAGCAGCTTGACTAGCGGGGAACCTTTTTTTAGCACAGATACGCAGTATTTT.

At least ten counts were recorded for this clonotype. J is TRBJ2-2 and V is TRBV2, with 7 bases identical to TRBD2. Looked up from germline, CDR1 is SNHLY and CDR2 is FYNNEI. Trimming at V came to 0 bases and at J to 7 bases, leaving 11 bases not matched to a gene. The CDR3 contains 17 residues. CDR3 DNA sequence: TGTGCCAGCAGTGAAGCGCGGTCTAGCGGTTATGTCGGGGAGCTGTTTTTT. Amino acid sequence: CASSEARSSGYVGELFF.

This clonotype was detected many times. CDR3 amino acids: CASSRRPGQGSSGELFF. CDR3 in DNA: TGTGCCAGCAGCCGACGACCGGGACAGGGATCCTCCGGGGAGCTGTTTTTT. V usage is TRBV14 and J usage is TRBJ2-2; 9 bases match TRBD1. Germline V gives CDR1 SGHDN, CDR2 FVKESK. V was clipped by 4 bases and J by 6 bases; unmatched bases: 12. The CDR3 loop spans 17 amino acids.